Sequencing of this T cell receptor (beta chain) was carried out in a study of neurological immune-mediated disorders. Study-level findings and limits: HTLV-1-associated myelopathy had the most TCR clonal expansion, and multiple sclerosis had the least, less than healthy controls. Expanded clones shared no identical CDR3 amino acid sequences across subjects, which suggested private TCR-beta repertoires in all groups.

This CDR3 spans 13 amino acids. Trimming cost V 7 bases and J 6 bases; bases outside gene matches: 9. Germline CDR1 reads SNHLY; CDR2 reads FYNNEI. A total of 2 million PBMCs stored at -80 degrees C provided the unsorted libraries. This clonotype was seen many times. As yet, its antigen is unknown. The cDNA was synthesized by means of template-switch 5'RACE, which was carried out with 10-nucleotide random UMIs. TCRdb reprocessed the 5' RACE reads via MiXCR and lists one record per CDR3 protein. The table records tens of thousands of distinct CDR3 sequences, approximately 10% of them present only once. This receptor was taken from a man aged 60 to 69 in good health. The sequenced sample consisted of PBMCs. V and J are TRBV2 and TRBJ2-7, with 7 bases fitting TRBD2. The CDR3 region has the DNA TGTGCCAGCACCCAAGGGCCGGGAGGCGAGCAGTACTTC. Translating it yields CASTQGPGGEQYF.